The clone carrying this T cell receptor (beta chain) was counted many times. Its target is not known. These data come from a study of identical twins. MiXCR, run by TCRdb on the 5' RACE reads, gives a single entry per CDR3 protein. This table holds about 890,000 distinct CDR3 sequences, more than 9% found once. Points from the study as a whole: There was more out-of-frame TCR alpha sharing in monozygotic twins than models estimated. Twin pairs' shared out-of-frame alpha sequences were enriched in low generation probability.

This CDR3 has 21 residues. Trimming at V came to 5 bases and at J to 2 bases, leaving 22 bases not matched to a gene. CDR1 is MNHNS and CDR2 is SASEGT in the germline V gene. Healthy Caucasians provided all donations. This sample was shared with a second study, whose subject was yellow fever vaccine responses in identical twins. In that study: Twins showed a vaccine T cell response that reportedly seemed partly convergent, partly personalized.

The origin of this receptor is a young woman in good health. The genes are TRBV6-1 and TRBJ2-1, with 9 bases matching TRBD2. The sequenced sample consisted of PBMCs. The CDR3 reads CASSRTGSRLAGKVPYNEQFF. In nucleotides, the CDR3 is TGTGCCAGCAGTAGAACGGGGAGTCGTCTAGCGGGAAAAGTCCCCTACAATGAGCAGTTCTTC.